The rows below give T cell receptor beta chains drawn from one sample of a study of T cells after posttransplantation cyclophosphamide. The repertoire was sequenced with immunoSEQ multiplex PCR; TCRdb's copy has only in-frame clones and lacks some. In total the sample includes 44,000 or so clones, none of them seen once. Sequenced: PBMCs. The receptors derive from a man aged 40-49 years in good health, CMV-negative, and a related stem cell transplant donor. CDR3s leave out the opening cysteine and the closing phenylalanine or tryptophan. D genes are given only for firm matches. Clone sizes are given selectively: once, few, many, or a class where the clone is expanded.

TRBV7-2	TRBJ2-1	TRBD1	many	ASSFNRGVYNEQF
TRBV28	TRBJ1-2	.	.	ASSTLTVDYGYT
TRBV7-2	TRBJ1-2	.	many	ASSLAGDIGIWGYT
TRBV11-3	TRBJ2-1	TRBD2	many	ASSLGGRAGNEQF
TRBV27	TRBJ2-1	.	many	ASSFAGTPYNEQF
TRBV5-8	TRBJ1-1	.	many	ASSLRGTGTEAF
TRBV6-5	TRBJ2-1	TRBD2	many	ASSYSGGPVNEQF
TRBV7-2	TRBJ2-1	TRBD2	many	ASSLRTSGRIYNEQF
TRBV18	TRBJ1-5	.	many	ASSPPGGNQPQH
TRBV27	TRBJ1-3	TRBD1	many	ASSQGQGEFSGNTIY
TRBV21-1	TRBJ1-5	.	many	ASSKVGLYSNQPQH
TRBV11-3	TRBJ2-7	TRBD1	many	ASSLDGQGRYEQY
TRBV5-1	TRBJ1-5	.	many	ASSPDFGGDQPQH
TRBV7-2	TRBJ2-7	.	many	ASSFSTSEQY
TRBV7-9	TRBJ1-1	TRBD1	many	ASSSRQGTVVTEAF
TRBV28	TRBJ2-7	TRBD1	many	ASSRPGQGIYEQY
TRBV11-2	TRBJ2-7	TRBD2	many	ASSSSGGEGYEQY
TRBV27	TRBJ2-1	TRBD2	many	ASRGIAGDSSYNEQF
TRBV28	TRBJ1-2	.	many	ASRKPGTGMYGYT
TRBV5-6	TRBJ2-2	.	many	ASSHATGGAYGELF
TRBV5-4	TRBJ1-1	.	many	ASSFERAGTEAF
TRBV30	TRBJ2-1	.	many	AWSPSNEQF
TRBV10-3	TRBJ2-1	.	many	AISESRGDEQF
TRBV5-1	TRBJ1-1	TRBD1	many	ASSSDRGQTEAF
TRBV9	TRBJ2-3	TRBD2	many	ASSPLAGVGRDTQY
TRBV6-1	TRBJ1-5	TRBD1	many	ASSVRGQYQPQH
TRBV7-8	TRBJ1-2	TRBD1	many	ASSSGTAHYGYT
TRBV28	.	TRBD1	few	AATDRTYEQY
TRBV7-6	TRBJ2-1	TRBD2	many	ASSLNSGDYNEQF
TRBV18	.	TRBD2	few	ASSPRREGQRTSPPYEQY
TRBV19	TRBJ2-7	TRBD1	many	ASSPIDRGLEQY
TRBV10-3	TRBJ1-1	.	many	AISPAGMNTEAF
TRBV10-3	TRBJ2-3	TRBD2	many	AITSGRAPDTQY
TRBV7-9	TRBJ2-7	.	many	ASSPLGNYEQY
TRBV28	TRBJ2-1	TRBD1	.	ASSLDRELSNEQF
TRBV10-1	TRBJ1-1	.	many	ASSREAEPMNTEAF
TRBV2	TRBJ2-3	TRBD2	.	GGGRGTDTQY
TRBV2	TRBJ1-2	.	many	ASSEGQDNYGYT
TRBV18	TRBJ2-7	.	few	ASSPPSRWNEQY
TRBV7-8	TRBJ2-6	TRBD2	many	ASSYKLATGANVLT
TRBV6-1	TRBJ2-3	.	many	ASSDVSTDTQY
TRBV5-4	TRBJ2-5	TRBD1	few	ASSRTGQGETQY
TRBV6-5	TRBJ2-5	TRBD2	many	ASSYVTSGQETQY
TRBV5-1	TRBJ1-1	.	many	ASSLDGHSFNTEAF
TRBV13	TRBJ2-7	.	many	ASSSSSYEQY
TRBV7-2	TRBJ1-2	.	many	ASSLGENYGYT